Detailed here is one TCR beta chain. The antigen remains unidentified. The data were taken from a study of cytomegalovirus exposure and HLA in healthy donors. The primer mix had 60 Vbeta and 13 Jbeta primers. The method was immunoSEQ multiplex PCR; TCRdb's version includes in-frame clones alone and lacks a portion of them. The table has 210,000 or so clones, 65% to 90% seen once. The CDR3 totals 13 residues. Trimming removed 5 bases from V and 5 bases from J; junction bases left unmatched: 4. The germline gives CDR1 SGHAT, CDR2 FQDESV (reference sequence). Study outcomes and limitations: Association of a missense DCLRE1C variant with TCR beta V- and J-gene trimming was reported in a later analysis. Most TCR sequences were uncommon, yet certain public TCRs appeared in many donors. Testing in vitro showed three CMV-associated chains specific for CMV antigens.

The sample taken for sequencing was PBMCs. The chain recombines TRBV11-1 with TRBJ1-1, with 8 bases identical to TRBD1. This clonotype was sampled from a girl aged 5-17 years in good health and CMV-seronegative. CDR3 in DNA: TGTGCCAGCAGCCCACAGGGGGATACTGAAGCTTTCTTT. It is translated as CASSPQGDTEAFF.